The TCR beta chain described here comes from a study of T cell repertoires in cytomegalovirus infection. The CDR3 length is 17 residues. CDR1 and CDR2 from the germline V gene are SGHTA and FQGNSA. Germline trimming cut 5 bases from V and 2 bases from J; bases unmatched to any gene: 10. This clonotype was seen many times. One entry per CDR3 protein results from TCRdb running MiXCR on the reads. The sample has under 800,000 distinct CDR3 sequences, approximately 24% seen once. This TCR derives from a human donor in good health (CMV status not recorded). Some clones in this sample may be carry-over from other donors' samples. The J gene is TRBJ2-1, the V gene TRBV7-2; TRBD2 agrees at 9 bases. The specimen sequenced was CD8+ T cells from PBMCs. The CDR3 is CASSRTSRLAAYNEQFF. CDR3 nucleotide sequence: TGTGCCAGCAGCCGCACGTCCAGACTAGCGGCCTACAATGAGCAGTTCTTC.